These 28 T cell receptor beta chains came from one sample sequenced in a study of sequential checkpoint blockade in melanoma. Specified treatment: randomized to nivolumab then ipilimumab (arm A) or the reverse (arm B). The protocol was immunoSEQ multiplex PCR, while the TCRdb copy is restricted to in-frame clones and leaves out a portion. Of around 18,000 clones listed, approximately 74% are singletons. The starting material was CD8+ T cells sorted from blood (inferred from file names), obtained from a patient given nivolumab and ipilimumab in sequence. The source of these receptors is a human donor with melanoma.

The J gene is TRBJ1-2, the V gene TRBV4-1, with D possibly being TRBD1 (5 bases). V lost 1 base, J lost 4 bases, and 13 bases lay in between. The V gene's germline CDR1 is MGHRA and CDR2 YSYEKL. The CDR3 is made up of 15 amino acids. This CDR3 reads CASSQALTDSYGYTF. Written as DNA, the CDR3 is TGCGCCAGCAGCCAAGCTCTGACAGACAGCTATGGCTACACCTTC.

The genes are TRBV5-1 and TRBJ2-7, with a tentative D call TRBD2 (5 bases). The CDR3 length is 12 residues. Germline CDR1 and CDR2: SGHRS and YFSETQ. The ends were cut back, 6 bases at V and 5 bases at J, with 12 bases in the middle. The CDR3 nucleotides read TGCGCCAGCACCCTCGCCGGGGACGAGCAGTACTTC. This codes for CASTLAGDEQYF.

The CDR3 is CASSSQEAQDTQYF. CDR3 DNA: TGTGCCAGCAGCTCCCAGGAGGCCCAGGATACGCAGTATTTT. The gene calls are TRBV5-5 and TRBJ2-3, with D possibly TRBD2 on 5 matching bases. With 3 bases removed from V and 6 bases from J, the gap between germline ends came to 14 bases. CDR3 size: 14 residues. Per germline, CDR1 SGHKS and CDR2 YYEKEE (reference sequence). Filled out from reference TRBV5-5 and TRBJ2-3, the complete variable domain reads DAGVTQSPTHLIKTRGQQVTLRCSPISGHKSVSWYQQVLGQGPQFIFQYYEKEERGRGNFPDRFSARQFPNYSSELNVNALLLGDSALYLCASSSQEAQDTQYFGPGTRLTVL.

In the case of this clone: A read error may produce the germline difference seen at one junction end. The same CDR3 also results from other DNA sequences found in this sample. The V gene is TRBV6-5, the J gene TRBJ1-1; 7 bases fit TRBD1. Germline CDR1 reads MNHEY; CDR2 reads SVGAGI. CDR3 length: 15 amino acids. The chain's CDR3 is CASSYRDSLNTEAFF. CDR3 bases: TGTGCCAGCAGTTACCGGGACAGCCTGAACACTGAAGCCTTCTTT.

CDR3 DNA sequence: TGTGCCAGCAGCTTAGTGCAGGGGGCGGGAAACGAGCAGTACTTC. This gives the protein CASSLVQGAGNEQYF. The V call is TRBV7-2, the J call TRBJ2-7; 8 nucleotides match TRBD1. The V gene end was trimmed by 1 base and the J gene end by 5 bases; junction bases not matched to a gene: 7. Germline values: CDR1 SGHTA, CDR2 FQGNSA. The CDR3 contains 15 residues.

The chain joins TRBV5-5 to TRBJ2-7, with D possibly matching TRBD1 (6 bases). This CDR3 contains 14 residues. V lost 4 bases to trimming and J lost 5 bases, with 16 bases between them. The germline V gene encodes CDR1 SGHKS and CDR2 YYEKEE (reference sequence). The CDR3 DNA follows: TGTGCCAGCAGCCCGTTGCCAGGGGTCGACGAGCAGTACTTC. Protein product: CASSPLPGVDEQYF.

This clone was recorded a few times. The V gene is TRBV4-1, the J gene TRBJ2-7; possible D gene TRBD1, 5 bases. Germline values: CDR1 MGHRA, CDR2 YSYEKL. This CDR3 is 16 amino acids long. Trimming cost V 0 bases and J 1 base, with 13 bases left between them. The DNA for the CDR3 is TGCGCCAGCAGCCAAGATCCCGGAGACAGTTCCTACGAGCAGTACTTC. Its translation: CASSQDPGDSSYEQYF.

This chain uses TRBV27 with TRBJ1-2; 7 bases fit TRBD1. In germline, CDR1 is MNHEY, CDR2 SMNVEV (reference sequence). The trim removed 6 bases at V and 0 bases at J, leaving 4 bases unmatched. This CDR3 region has 14 residues. Here the CDR3 reads CASSPTGANYGYTF. CDR3 coding DNA: TGTGCCAGCAGCCCAACAGGGGCTAACTATGGCTACACCTTC.

This clone was seen a handful of times. The J gene is TRBJ2-5, the V gene TRBV6-1; 10 bases agree with TRBD1. The trim removed 5 bases at V and 0 bases at J, leaving 3 bases unmatched. Germline assignment: CDR1 MNHNS and CDR2 SASEGT. This CDR3 contains 15 residues. The CDR3 sequence is CASSQGQGYQETQYF. The DNA of the CDR3 is TGTGCCAGCAGTCAGGGACAGGGGTACCAAGAGACCCAGTACTTC.

The V call is TRBV30, the J call TRBJ2-4, with D tentatively TRBD1 (5 bases). With 2 bases removed from V and 0 bases from J, the gap between germline ends came to 14 bases. There are 16 residues in the CDR3. Germline V gene data show CDR1 as GTSNPN and CDR2 as SVGIG (reference sequence). The CDR3 nucleotides read TGTGCCTGGAGTACTGGGGCCTACCTAGCCAAAAACATTCAGTACTTC. Translation gives CAWSTGAYLAKNIQYF.

This chain connects TRBV9 to TRBJ1-2; 10 positions agree with TRBD1. The germline V gene encodes CDR1 SGDLS and CDR2 YYNGEE. Unmatched junction bases numbered 7, after V lost 3 bases and J lost 5 bases. This CDR3 comprises 15 residues. The CDR3 here is CASSGGGTGEYGYTF. The CDR3 region has the DNA TGTGCCAGCAGCGGGGGGGGGACAGGGGAGTATGGCTACACCTTC.

In this sample, this clone turned up a few times. The chain recombines TRBV6-1 with TRBJ2-5; 12 bases are shared with TRBD1. Near its end, the DNA agrees better with TRBJ2-7, so the J call may be wrong. Germline V gene data show CDR1 as MNHNS and CDR2 as SASEGT. The CDR3 is 16 residues long. CDR3 sequence reads: CASSVSPGTGGNEQYF. Written as DNA, the CDR3 is TGTGCCAGCAGTGTCAGTCCCGGGACAGGGGGCAACGAGCAGTACTTC.

The genes are TRBV7-9 and TRBJ1-2; 7 bases agree with TRBD1. This CDR3 is built from 16 residues. CDR1 SEHNR and CDR2 FQNEAQ come from the germline V gene (reference sequence). With V trimmed by 5 bases and J by 4 bases, 13 bases remained unmatched. The CDR3 sequence is CASSGDSLGQSYGYTF. The CDR3 nucleotides read TGTGCCAGCAGCGGGGACAGCCTCGGGCAGAGCTATGGCTACACCTTC. Full variable domain (remainder filled in from reference TRBV7-9 and TRBJ1-2): DTGVSQNPRHKITKRGQNVTFRCDPISEHNRLYWYRQTLGQGPEFLTYFQNEAQLEKSRLLSDRFSAERPKGSFSTLEIQRTEQGDSAMYLCASSGDSLGQSYGYTFGSGTRLTVV.

The chain employs TRBV6-5 and TRBJ1-2; 9 nucleotides agree with TRBD1. The CDR3 is 15 residues long. After removal of 5 bases from V and 2 bases from J, the junction contained 6 bases not matched to a gene. The germline CDR1 and CDR2 sequences are MNHEY and SVGAGI. The CDR3 region is CASSITTGGNYGYTF. The CDR3 nucleotides are TGTGCCAGCAGTATAACGACAGGGGGAAACTATGGCTACACCTTC.

This sequence joins TRBV5-6 and TRBJ2-5; D is possibly TRBD1 (5 bases). The DNA end is a closer match to TRBJ2-7, so the J assignment may be wrong. Germline values: CDR1 SGHDT, CDR2 YYEEEE. CDR3 length: 13 amino acids. CDR3 DNA: TGTGCCAGCAGCTTGAGGTCAGGGCACGAGCAGTACTTC. Protein sequence: CASSLRSGHEQYF.

The V gene is TRBV11-1, the J gene TRBJ2-7, with TRBD2 matching 7 bases. The germline V gene encodes CDR1 SGHAT and CDR2 FQDESV (reference sequence). The CDR3 is made up of 14 amino acids. The trim removed 2 bases at V and 2 bases at J, leaving 3 bases unmatched. In nucleotides, the CDR3 is TGTGCCAGCAGCTTACCCGGACTAGCCTACGAGCAGTACTTC. This codes for CASSLPGLAYEQYF.

The rearrangement uses TRBV10-2 and TRBJ2-7; 10 bases line up with TRBD2. CDR1 is WSHSY, CDR2 SAAADI, per germline. V lost 6 bases and J lost 2; bases outside the gene matches: 4. The CDR3 runs to 14 residues. The CDR3 nucleotides are TGCGCCAGCAGAAGACTAGCGGGCGCCTACGAGCAGTACTTC. Translated: CASRRLAGAYEQYF.

V is TRBV27 and J is TRBJ2-7; no definite D call. In germline, CDR1 is MNHEY, CDR2 SMNVEV (reference sequence). This CDR3 is built from 13 residues. V shed 5 bases and J shed 2 bases, with 10 bases lying between them. The CDR3 region has the DNA TGTGCCAGCAGTATAGCAGCAGCCTACGAGCAGTACTTC. This encodes CASSIAAAYEQYF.

The chain recombines TRBV27 with TRBJ2-6, with D possibly matching TRBD1 (5 bases). This CDR3 has 15 amino acids. V lost 8 bases to trimming and J lost 4 bases, with 15 bases between them. CDR1 MNHEY and CDR2 SMNVEV come from the germline V gene (reference sequence). CDR3 loop: CASRRQGFGANVLTF. The CDR3 region has the DNA TGTGCCAGCCGTCGTCAGGGTTTCGGGGCCAACGTCCTGACTTTC. Full variable domain (rest looked up from reference TRBV27 and TRBJ2-6): EAQVTQNPRYLITVTGKKLTVTCSQNMNHEYMSWYRQDPGLGLRQIYYSMNVEVTDKGDVPEGYKVSRKEKRNFPLILESPSPNQTSLYFCASRRQGFGANVLTFGAGSRLTVL.

V gene TRBV6-4 combines with J gene TRBJ2-1, with TRBD2 matching over 9 bases. J was trimmed by 6 bases and V by 3 bases; bases with no gene match: 6. Germline V gene lookup returns CDR1 MRHNA and CDR2 SNTAGT. The CDR3 covers 15 residues. CDR3 sequence (DNA): TGTGCCAGCAGTGATTCCGCGGGGGGGGTCAATGAGCAGTTCTTC. It codes for CASSDSAGGVNEQFF.

The chain carries TRBV6-5 and TRBJ2-7, with 11 bases lining up with TRBD1. Germline loops: CDR1 MNHEY, CDR2 SVGAGI. The V segment lost 6 bases and the J segment 7 bases; nucleotides outside the gene matches: 8. CDR3 length: 14 amino acids. The CDR3 protein is CASSLPGQGGEQYF. As DNA, the CDR3 is TGTGCCAGCAGCTTGCCGGGACAGGGGGGTGAGCAGTACTTC.

This sequence joins TRBV6-1 and TRBJ2-7, with 7 bases matching TRBD1. CDR3 size: 17 residues. CDR1 is MNHNS and CDR2 is SASEGT in the germline V gene. Losses at the gene ends were 4 bases for V and 2 bases for J; bases not matched to a gene: 14. Written as DNA, the CDR3 is TGTGCCAGCAGTGGTACCTCCGGGACAGCGGCACCCTACGAGCAGTACTTC. This gives the protein CASSGTSGTAAPYEQYF.

The J gene is TRBJ2-5, the V gene TRBV7-8, with a tentative D call TRBD2 (5 bases). From germline, CDR1 is SGHVS and CDR2 FQNEAQ. Trimming shortened V by 6 bases and J by 5 bases, and 16 bases separated the two germline ends. This CDR3 is built from 14 residues. CDR3 protein: CASRNTDYLETQYF. The CDR3 nucleotides are TGTGCCAGCAGGAACACAGACTACCTCGAGACCCAGTACTTC.

The chain links TRBV11-2 to TRBJ1-6; the D gene is possibly TRBD1 (6 bases). V lost 5 bases and J 2 bases, leaving 13 bases between the germline ends. Germline V gene sequence: CDR1 SGHAT, CDR2 FQNNGV. This CDR3 is built from 16 residues. This CDR3 reads CASSPGAGPYNSPLHF. The CDR3 nucleotides read TGTGCCAGCAGCCCAGGGGCGGGCCCCTATAATTCACCCCTCCACTTT.

This chain joins TRBV18 and TRBJ1-1; D is ambiguous. V was clipped by 3 bases and J by 3 bases, with 17 bases between them. Looked up from germline, CDR1 is KGHSH and CDR2 is LQKENI. This CDR3 has 16 amino acids. The CDR3 DNA sequence: TGTGCCAGCTCACCCGTATCAGTCCGTGCGGACACTGAAGCTTTCTTT. This sequence encodes CASSPVSVRADTEAFF.

The chain employs TRBV19 and TRBJ2-7, with a weak D call TRBD2 (5 bases). V gave up 1 base and J gave up 4 bases, with 11 bases separating them. CDR1 and CDR2 (germline): LNHDA, SQIVND (reference sequence). This CDR3 has 14 residues. CDR3 sequence (DNA): TGTGCCAGTAGTATAGGTTCCGGGGATTACGAGCAGTACTTC. It translates to CASSIGSGDYEQYF.

The V and J genes are TRBV6-5 and TRBJ2-3, with 8 bases fitting TRBD2. V shed 6 bases and J 0 bases; nucleotides not matched to a gene: 5. The CDR3 length is 15 residues. CDR1 MNHEY and CDR2 SVGAGI come from the germline V gene. The CDR3 region is CASSRGGASTDTQYF. CDR3 coding DNA: TGTGCCAGCAGCCGGGGGGGTGCTAGCACAGATACGCAGTATTTT.

The rearrangement uses TRBV28 and TRBJ2-7; D might be TRBD1 (6 bases). Trimming pared 6 bases from V and 3 bases from J, leaving 15 bases between. Germline assignment: CDR1 MDHEN and CDR2 SYDVKM. This CDR3 spans 14 amino acids. The CDR3 DNA reads as TGTGCCAGCAGAAGGTCGGGACACATCTACGAGCAGTACTTC. Residues: CASRRSGHIYEQYF.